These 19 T cell receptor beta chains share one sample of origin, sequenced in a study. Treg sorting used a CD4+CD25+CD127-/low gate. Using its own MiXCR run on the 5' RACE reads, TCRdb lists one record per CDR3 protein. The repertoire has approximately 60,000 distinct CDR3 sequences, roughly 28% of them found once; the top ten carry 2.2%. Sequenced sample: tumor-infiltrating Tregs sorted from the breast tumor. The receptors come from a female donor with breast cancer.

This sequence joins TRBV2 and TRBJ1-5; TRBD1 agrees at 8 bases. Germline V gene sequence: CDR1 SNHLY, CDR2 FYNNEI. V was pared by 6 bases and J by 6 bases, with 4 bases of the junction left unmatched. The CDR3 has 13 residues. The DNA for the CDR3 is TGTGCCAGCAGGGACAGGGAGGGTCAGCCCCAGCATTTT. Translated, it gives CASRDREGQPQHF.

A few counts support this clonotype. The chain joins TRBV5-1 to TRBJ1-1; 7 nucleotides agree with TRBD1. Per germline, CDR1 SGHRS and CDR2 YFSETQ. The CDR3 is 16 residues long. The J segment lost 0 bases and the V segment lost 4 bases, leaving 9 bases of the junction unmatched. The CDR3 bases are TGCGCCAGCAGCATCGGACAGGAATTCATGAACACTGAAGCTTTCTTT. It specifies CASSIGQEFMNTEAFF.

The gene calls are TRBV28 and TRBJ2-5; TRBD2 is a possible D gene (6 bases). V was pared by 2 bases and J by 5 bases, with 12 bases between. Germline CDR1 and CDR2: MDHEN and SYDVKM. There are 14 residues in the CDR3. This CDR3 reads CASSLREIGETQYF. The CDR3 DNA is TGTGCCAGCAGTTTACGGGAGATCGGGGAGACCCAGTACTTC.

The chain carries TRBV4-1 and TRBJ2-7, with D maybe TRBD1 (5 bases). In germline, CDR1 is MGHRA, CDR2 YSYEKL. The CDR3 has 15 residues. With 5 bases removed from V and 0 bases from J, the gap between germline ends came to 14 bases. The CDR3 here is CASSYSRGTSYEQYF. The CDR3 nucleotides read TGCGCCAGCAGCTACTCTAGGGGTACCTCCTACGAGCAGTACTTC.

Details on this clonotype: The final CDR3 position lacks the conserved phenylalanine or tryptophan, pointing to a likely read error. This chain joins TRBV12-3 or TRBV12-4 and TRBJ2-5, with a possible D match to TRBD2 (6 bases). This CDR3 has 14 residues. V dropped 4 bases and J dropped 3 bases, with 12 bases sitting between them. CDR3: CASSSMTREETQYL. CDR3 nucleotide sequence: TGTGCCAGCAGTTCCATGACTAGGGAAGAGACCCAGTACCTC.

This clonotype was found a few times. J is TRBJ2-3 and V is TRBV10-3, with 7 bases fitting TRBD2. CDR3 size: 11 residues. V shed 10 bases, J shed 4 bases, and the junction held 2 bases outside the gene matches. CDR1 and CDR2 (germline): ENHRY, SYGVKD. DNA for the CDR3: TGTGCCACACGGGGGGCAGATACGCAGTATTTT. Translated: CATRGADTQYF.

There are a few counts of this clonotype. A read error may explain this, as a much larger clone is one base away. The rearrangement joins TRBV6-5 to TRBJ2-1; TRBD2 matches 10 bases. This CDR3 has 14 amino acids. The germline V gene encodes CDR1 MNHEY and CDR2 SVGAGI. The CDR3 is CVSSYSSGSYEQFF. In nucleotides, the CDR3 is TGTGTCAGCAGTTACTCTAGCGGGAGCTATGAGCAGTTCTTC.

The genes are TRBV11-2 and TRBJ2-7, with 9 positions matching TRBD1. Per the germline V gene, CDR1 is SGHAT and CDR2 is FQNNGV. The CDR3 runs 15 residues. J gave up 0 bases and V 5 bases, and 5 bases lay outside the gene matches. The CDR3 sequence: CASSPDRGDSYEQYF. The CDR3 nucleotides read TGTGCCAGCAGCCCCGACAGGGGGGACTCCTACGAGCAGTACTTC.

The CDR3 DNA sequence: TGTGCCACCAGCAGTCGGGGTTTTCGGGGCGGCCCCTATGGCTACACCTTC. Translation: CATSSRGFRGGPYGYTF. The chain employs TRBV15 and TRBJ1-2, with a possible D match to TRBD1 (5 bases). Germline assignment: CDR1 LNHNV and CDR2 YYDKDF (reference sequence). V lost 3 bases and J lost 4, with 21 bases in between. CDR3 length: 17 residues.

The V gene is TRBV19, the J gene TRBJ2-5; 7 bases are shared with TRBD1. In germline, CDR1 is LNHDA, CDR2 SQIVND (reference sequence). CDR3 length: 18 residues. J was trimmed by 0 bases and V by 2 bases; bases with no gene match: 12. The CDR3 DNA follows: TGTGCCAGTAGTATAAACTTGGGTGGGACAGCGTACCAAGAGACCCAGTACTTC. Translated, it gives CASSINLGGTAYQETQYF.

The chain combines TRBV6-5 with TRBJ2-7, with D possibly TRBD1 on 5 matching bases. The CDR3 runs 16 residues. V was cut by 0 bases and J by 5 bases, with 17 bases left in between. Germline assignment: CDR1 MNHEY and CDR2 SVGAGI. CDR3 sequence (DNA): TGTGCCAGCAGTTACTCCTCTCTCCAGGGCGGCCACGAGCAGTACTTC. Its translation: CASSYSSLQGGHEQYF.

This clonotype has at least ten counts. This rearrangement joins TRBV9 to TRBJ2-3; D may be TRBD2 (6 bases). This CDR3 comprises 16 residues. The germline V and J ends were trimmed by 4 bases and 3 bases, with 18 bases remaining between them. The germline V gene has CDR1 SGDLS and CDR2 YYNGEE. DNA for the CDR3: TGTGCCAGCAGCAGGGGTTCGTGGGAGGAGACAGATACGCAGTATTTT. This codes for CASSRGSWEETDTQYF.

Ten or more counts support this clonotype. J is TRBJ2-1 and V is TRBV25-1; D gene ambiguous. Germline V gene lookup returns CDR1 MGHDK and CDR2 SYGVNS. CDR3 length: 10 residues. The ends were cut back, 8 bases at V and 7 bases at J, with 6 bases in the middle. CDR3 residues: CASRENEQFF. The CDR3 DNA follows: TGTGCCAGCCGAGAAAATGAGCAGTTCTTC.

In regard to this clonotype: At one boundary the junction diverges from the germline segment, which might be a read error. V and J are TRBV12-3 or TRBV12-4 and TRBJ2-1; 10 nucleotides line up with TRBD1. This CDR3 has 15 amino acids. This CDR3 is CAISLARQGADEQFF. The CDR3 DNA follows: TGTGCCATCAGTTTAGCGCGACAGGGGGCTGATGAGCAGTTCTTC.

This clonotype was counted ten times or more. This chain joins TRBV7-2 and TRBJ2-7, with a possible D match to TRBD2 (6 bases). Trimming took off 4 bases at V and 5 bases at J, with 12 bases between the two ends. Germline V gene lookup returns CDR1 SGHTA and CDR2 FQGNSA. This CDR3 has 13 residues. The CDR3 here is CASSSRWRDEQYF. CDR3 DNA sequence: TGTGCCAGCAGCTCCCGCTGGAGGGACGAGCAGTACTTC.

This clonotype was observed a handful of times. The chain has TRBV20-1 and TRBJ2-1, with a weak D call TRBD2 (6 bases). Germline values: CDR1 DFQATT, CDR2 SNEGSKA (reference sequence). Trimming pared 0 bases from V and 5 bases from J, leaving 8 bases between. CDR3 length equals 13 residues. CDR3 bases: TGCAGTGCTAGAGATTTAGCGGACAATGAGCAGTTCTTC. Translation gives CSARDLADNEQFF.

This clonotype occurred many times. The rearrangement links TRBV12-3 or TRBV12-4 to TRBJ2-3, with TRBD2 identical over 12 bases. Trimming cost V 5 bases and J 1 base; bases outside gene matches: 4. The CDR3 contains 16 residues. CDR3 nucleotide sequence: TGTGCCAGCAGTGTCTGGACTAGCGGGGGCACAGATACGCAGTATTTT. Its protein is CASSVWTSGGTDTQYF.

As regards this clonotype: A read error may explain this, as a much larger clone is one base away. The chain joins TRBV29-1 to TRBJ2-3, with D hard to call. The CDR3 consists of 14 residues. Germline loops: CDR1 SQVTM, CDR2 ANQGSEA. For the CDR3, the DNA is TGCGGCGTTGAAGTGTGGAGTGTCGGAGATACGCAGTATTTT. Its protein product is CGVEVWSVGDTQYF.

The rearrangement uses TRBV27 and TRBJ2-1, with D maybe TRBD2 (6 bases). This CDR3 spans 15 amino acids. Germline loops: CDR1 MNHEY, CDR2 SMNVEV (reference sequence). Trimming pared 1 base from V and 6 bases from J, leaving 13 bases between. The CDR3 sequence: CASSLFAGRGNEQFF. In nucleotides, the CDR3 is TGTGCCAGCAGTTTATTCGCCGGGAGAGGCAATGAGCAGTTCTTC.